In its sample, the clone carrying this TCR beta chain was seen a few times. Its specificity is not known. Unique molecular identifiers tagged the TCRbeta library. TCRdb re-called the PCR reads through MiXCR, storing one row per CDR3 protein. Of about 980,000 distinct CDR3 sequences listed, roughly 29% are singletons. The record originates from a study of T-cell reconstitution after alpha-beta-depleted transplantation in children. Overall study findings and caveats: One year post-transplant, T-cell counts and diversity were largely derived from T cells produced anew. It was reported that alpha-beta T cells came from several hundred expanded graft clones (about two months after transplant).

Per the germline V gene, CDR1 is SGDLS and CDR2 is YYNGEE. V lost 1 base, J lost 5 bases, and 9 bases lay in between. This CDR3 region has 13 residues. The V call is TRBV9, the J call TRBJ2-5, with D unclear. This TCR was recovered from a boy under two years old who had a stem cell transplant for SCID, so the T cells may come from the graft donor. The starting material was PBMCs, mostly from graft donor cells, obtained 360 days after TCRalphabeta/CD19-depleted stem cell transplant. The CDR3 coding sequence is TGTGCCAGCAGCGTACACCCGTCGGAGACCCAGTACTTC. This encodes CASSVHPSETQYF.